This TCR beta chain was identified in a study of blood T cell repertoires in COVID-19. From germline, CDR1 is SQVTM and CDR2 ANQGSEA. The CDR3 is 15 residues long. V shed 0 bases, J shed 5 bases, and the junction held 8 bases outside the gene matches. Using immunoSEQ multiplex PCR, the repertoire was profiled, and TCRdb retains in-frame clones only, with some absent. The sample carries under 200,000 clones, about 85% recorded once. The chain joins TRBV29-1 to TRBJ1-2; 8 bases map to TRBD1. The sequence was obtained from a woman aged 50 to 60 with COVID-19, enrolled during active disease. Material for sequencing was peripheral blood. The CDR3 DNA sequence: TGCAGCGTTGAAGAGGACACAGGGGGAAGGTATGGCTACACCTTC. Protein: CSVEEDTGGRYGYTF.